This entry lists 3 T cell receptor beta chains sequenced from one sample in a study of T-cell reconstitution after alpha-beta-depleted transplantation in children. A library of TCRbeta sequences, prepared with unique molecular identifiers, was generated. TCRdb re-derived calls from the PCR reads in MiXCR, one entry per CDR3 protein. The table lists 600,000 or so distinct CDR3 sequences, 23% of them singletons, with 14% in the top ten. The material sequenced was PBMCs, mostly from graft donor cells, taken 360 days after TCRalphabeta/CD19-depleted stem cell transplant. These receptors all stem from a boy in the first two years of life who had a stem cell transplant for acute myeloid leukemia, so the T cells may come from the graft donor.

The chain uses TRBV7-8 and TRBJ2-5; 12 nucleotides align to TRBD1. This CDR3 has 15 amino acids. The germline CDR1 and CDR2 sequences are SGHVS and FQNEAQ. J was trimmed by 4 bases and V by 5 bases; bases with no gene match: 5. The CDR3 DNA is TGTGCCAGCAGCCCTGGGACAGGGGGCACAGAGACCCAGTACTTC. This codes for CASSPGTGGTETQYF.

This clonotype was recorded many times. V is TRBV12-3 or TRBV12-4 and J is TRBJ2-1; 8 bases fit TRBD1. V lost 5 bases and J lost 8; bases outside the gene matches: 11. This CDR3 is 15 amino acids long. The CDR3 protein is CASSHPDRAVHEQFF. In DNA, the CDR3 is TGTGCCAGCAGTCACCCGGACAGGGCTGTACATGAGCAGTTCTTC.

This clonotype was counted only a few times. The chain is built from TRBV29-1 and TRBJ1-1, with a weak D call TRBD1 (6 bases). The germline V and J ends were trimmed by 5 bases and 6 bases, with 16 bases remaining between them. This CDR3 contains 13 residues. CDR1 is SQVTM and CDR2 is ANQGSEA in the germline V gene. The chain's CDR3 is CSVLARGAAEAFF. CDR3 coding DNA: TGCAGCGTTTTGGCCCGGGGGGCCGCTGAAGCTTTCTTT.